This entry is about one T cell receptor (beta chain). The antigen remains undetermined. The source of the sample is a study of post-analysis software for immune sequencing data. Study findings and constraints: Controls had significantly higher normalized Chao1 diversity than multiple sclerosis patients. The study found TRBV5-6, TRBV5-1 and TRBV20-1 among 4 or 5 TRBV segments more frequent in patients than controls.

This CDR3 is built from 15 residues. CDR1 and CDR2 (germline): SGHVS, FQNEAQ. Trimming at V came to 1 base and at J to 8 bases, leaving 4 bases not matched to a gene. TCR beta cDNA libraries had unique molecular identifiers. Input populations of roughly 0.85 to 11 million T cells gave rise to 500,000 to 600,000 cDNA molecules. TCRdb reanalysed the PCR reads using MiXCR and keeps one entry per CDR3 protein. The data show about 770,000 distinct CDR3 sequences, with about 45% seen just once and 4.9% held by the top ten. The receptor was derived from a girl between 10 and 17 years old with multiple sclerosis. The chain joins TRBV7-8 to TRBJ2-1, with 11 bases lining up with TRBD2. Sequencing was performed on blood. The CDR3 protein is CASSLVASGGYEQFF. CDR3 in DNA: TGTGCCAGCAGCTTAGTTGCTAGCGGGGGGTATGAGCAGTTCTTC.